The T cell receptor (beta chain) under discussion was sequenced for a study of breast tumors, draining lymph nodes, adjacent tissues. Notes on the study in general: Findings are consistent with lymph node origin and intratumoral expansion of most tumor T cells.

Note on this clonotype: No antigen is known for it.

From the multiplex PCR reads, TCRdb called clonotypes with MiXCR, one entry per CDR3 protein. The table includes roughly 16,000 distinct CDR3 sequences, about two thirds detected once. V lost 0 bases and J lost 4; bases outside the gene matches: 1. There are 15 residues in the CDR3. Per the germline V gene, CDR1 is SGHVS and CDR2 is FQNEAQ. The sequenced sample was tumor-adjacent breast tissue. The TCR originated in a female donor with breast cancer. Some clones in this sample may be carry-over from other donors' samples. J is TRBJ1-2 and V is TRBV7-8; TRBD1 aligns across 11 bases. CDR3 DNA: TGTGCCAGCAGCTTAGCCGGACAGGGGGCCTATGGCTACACCTTC. Its protein product is CASSLAGQGAYGYTF.